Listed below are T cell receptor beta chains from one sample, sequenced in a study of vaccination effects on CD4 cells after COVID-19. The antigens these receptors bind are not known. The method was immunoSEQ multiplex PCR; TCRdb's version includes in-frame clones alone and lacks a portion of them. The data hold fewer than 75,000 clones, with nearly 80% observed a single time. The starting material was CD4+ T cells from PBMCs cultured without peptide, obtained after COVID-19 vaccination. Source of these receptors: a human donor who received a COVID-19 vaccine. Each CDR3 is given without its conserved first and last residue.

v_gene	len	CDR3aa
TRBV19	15	ASSLGLAGPRRETQY
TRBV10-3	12	AIAGAGGGQPQH
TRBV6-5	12	ASSSADSGNTIY
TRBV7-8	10	ASSQTAGEQF
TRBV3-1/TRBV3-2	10	ASSPSGREQY
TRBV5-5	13	ASSWTWGSNQPQH
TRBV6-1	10	ASSESFYGYT
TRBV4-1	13	ASSQRGNLNTEAF
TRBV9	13	ASSVGGATNEKLF
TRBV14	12	ASSQVGHKETQY
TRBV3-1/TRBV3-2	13	ASSPSDRISYEQY
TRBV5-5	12	ASSAGRLGEKLF
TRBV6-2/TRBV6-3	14	ASSYSVWTADYGYT
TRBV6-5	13	ASSYSQRAYNEQF
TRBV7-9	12	ASSLWEGAYEQY
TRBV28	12	ASSSGQGAYEQY
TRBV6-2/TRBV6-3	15	ASSYSNVAGALYEQY
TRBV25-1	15	ASSDNGTSGGRVEQF
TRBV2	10	ASLRVGEKLF
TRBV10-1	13	ASGERDRKPTEAF
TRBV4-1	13	ASSQARGQNYGYT
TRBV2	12	ASTDLAEGNEQF
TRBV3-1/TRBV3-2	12	ASSQDRGDTEAF
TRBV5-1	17	ASSLAWGSGSGGNNEQF
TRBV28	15	ASTSPPGTSSYNEQF
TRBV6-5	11	ASMIRDRGTQY
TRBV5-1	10	ASSLGQETQY
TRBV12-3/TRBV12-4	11	ASSLGGVYGYT
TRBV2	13	ASSVDRGPPHEAF
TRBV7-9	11	ASTKQENTEAF
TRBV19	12	ASSIHWTHHEQY
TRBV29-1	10	SAKGQYTEAF
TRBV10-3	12	AISESLQAYEQY
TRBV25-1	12	ASTEQGDTGELF
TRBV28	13	ASSSLSGIGETQY
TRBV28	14	ASSLLGRGRTHEQY
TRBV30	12	AWSVALSANVLT
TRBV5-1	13	ASSLLQGYTGELF
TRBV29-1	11	SVEGGQGTEAF
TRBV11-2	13	ASSSSQGPTDTQY
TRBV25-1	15	ASSDVKGRVSGNTIY